The source of this TCR beta chain is a study of OX40 agonist ivuxolimab in advanced cancers. Trimming removed 6 bases at V and 4 bases at J, with 12 bases between. This CDR3 comprises 14 residues. Germline CDR1 is MDHEN and CDR2 is SYDVKM. Method: immunoSEQ multiplex PCR; TCRdb's copy keeps in-frame clones and lacks some. The sample lists about 130,000 clones, under 95% occurring once. The TCR comes from an adult with an advanced solid tumor such as melanoma, head and neck, liver or kidney cancer. The source was CD4+ or CD8+ T cells sorted from blood, collected in a trial of the OX40 agonist ivuxolimab. The rearrangement links TRBV28 to TRBJ1-4; tentative D call: TRBD1 (5 bases). CDR3 sequence (DNA): TGTGCCAGCAGCACAAATCAGGGTAATGAAAAACTGTTTTTT. It codes for CASSTNQGNEKLFF.